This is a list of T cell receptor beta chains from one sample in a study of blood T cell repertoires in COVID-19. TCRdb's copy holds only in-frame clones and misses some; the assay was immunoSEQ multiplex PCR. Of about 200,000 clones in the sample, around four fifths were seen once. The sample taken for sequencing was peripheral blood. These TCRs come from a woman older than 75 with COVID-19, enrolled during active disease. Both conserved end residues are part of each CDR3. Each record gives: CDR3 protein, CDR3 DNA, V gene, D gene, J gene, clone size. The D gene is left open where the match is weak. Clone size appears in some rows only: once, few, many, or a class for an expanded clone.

CDR3 protein: CASSPLGKVLAGALHNEQFF
CDR3 DNA: TGTGCCAGCAGTCCGCTCGGAAAGGTACTAGCGGGAGCCCTCCACAATGAGCAGTTCTTC
V gene: TRBV28
D gene: TRBD2
J gene: TRBJ2-1
clone size: NA

CDR3 protein: CAIRSTGANEQYF
CDR3 DNA: TGTGCCATCAGGTCGACAGGGGCTAACGAGCAGTACTTC
V gene: TRBV10-3
D gene: TRBD1
J gene: TRBJ2-7
clone size: once

CDR3 protein: CASSPLGQDPFEQYF
CDR3 DNA: TGTGCCAGCTCACCACTGGGACAGGATCCTTTCGAGCAGTACTTC
V gene: TRBV18
D gene: TRBD1
J gene: TRBJ2-7
clone size: NA

CDR3 protein: CAWRRSGSGEQFF
CDR3 DNA: TGTGCCTGGAGGCGTAGCGGGTCTGGTGAGCAGTTCTTC
V gene: TRBV30
D gene: TRBD2
J gene: TRBJ2-1
clone size: NA

CDR3 protein: CASSPTGTGYNEQFF
CDR3 DNA: TGTGCCAGTAGCCCTACCGGGACAGGGTACAATGAGCAGTTCTTC
V gene: TRBV19
D gene: TRBD1
J gene: TRBJ2-1
clone size: NA

CDR3 protein: CATSADRANNEQFF
CDR3 DNA: TGTGCCACCAGCGCAGACAGGGCAAACAATGAGCAGTTCTTC
V gene: TRBV15
D gene: TRBD1
J gene: TRBJ2-1
clone size: NA

CDR3 protein: CASSLARVTQETQYF
CDR3 DNA: TGTGCCAGCAGCTTAGCGCGGGTCACCCAAGAGACCCAGTACTTC
V gene: TRBV7-9
D gene: NA
J gene: TRBJ2-5
clone size: NA

CDR3 protein: CASSIYTGASYGYTF
CDR3 DNA: TGTGCCAGTAGTATATATACAGGGGCCTCATATGGCTACACCTTC
V gene: TRBV19
D gene: TRBD1
J gene: TRBJ1-2
clone size: few

CDR3 protein: CASSQGFRIKREGLDFYNEQFF
CDR3 DNA: TGCGCCAGCAGCCAAGGATTCCGGATAAAGCGGGAGGGCCTCGATTTTTACAATGAGCAGTTCTTC
V gene: TRBV4-3
D gene: TRBD2
J gene: TRBJ2-1
clone size: few

CDR3 protein: CASSLVLADSNEQFF
CDR3 DNA: TGCGCCAGCAGCTTGGTTCTAGCAGACTCCAATGAGCAGTTCTTC
V gene: TRBV5-1
D gene: NA
J gene: TRBJ2-1
clone size: NA

CDR3 protein: CASSLGTSLTREQYF
CDR3 DNA: TGCGCCAGCAGCTTGGGGACATCCCTCACGCGGGAGCAGTACTTC
V gene: TRBV5-1
D gene: NA
J gene: TRBJ2-7
clone size: few

CDR3 protein: CASSRGLTISYEQYF
CDR3 DNA: TGTGCCAGCAGCCGCGGACTTACTATTTCCTACGAGCAGTACTTC
V gene: TRBV7-2
D gene: NA
J gene: TRBJ2-7
clone size: NA

CDR3 protein: CASSLLQGYEQYF
CDR3 DNA: TGTGCCAGCAGTTTACTACAGGGGTACGAGCAGTACTTC
V gene: TRBV2
D gene: TRBD1
J gene: TRBJ2-7
clone size: NA

CDR3 protein: CASSYEASVEKLFF
CDR3 DNA: TGTGCCAGCAGTTATGAGGCATCCGTTGAAAAACTGTTTTTT
V gene: TRBV6-6
D gene: NA
J gene: TRBJ1-4
clone size: NA

CDR3 protein: CASSFYRNSPLHF
CDR3 DNA: TGTGCCAGCAGTTTTTACAGGAATTCACCCCTCCACTTT
V gene: TRBV28
D gene: NA
J gene: TRBJ1-6
clone size: NA

CDR3 protein: CAISSEGTTEAFF
CDR3 DNA: TGTGCCATCAGCTCCGAAGGGACTACTGAAGCTTTCTTT
V gene: TRBV10-3
D gene: NA
J gene: TRBJ1-1
clone size: NA

CDR3 protein: CASSYSGGSYEQYF
CDR3 DNA: TGTGCCAGCAGCTACTCCGGGGGGAGCTACGAGCAGTACTTC
V gene: TRBV7-9
D gene: TRBD2
J gene: TRBJ2-7
clone size: NA

CDR3 protein: CASSLRQGYGYTF
CDR3 DNA: TGTGCCAGCAGCCTCCGACAGGGGTATGGCTACACCTTC
V gene: TRBV7-8
D gene: TRBD1
J gene: TRBJ1-2
clone size: NA

CDR3 protein: CASSRGQRNTEAFF
CDR3 DNA: TGTGCCAGTAGTAGGGGACAAAGGAACACTGAAGCTTTCTTT
V gene: TRBV19
D gene: NA
J gene: TRBJ1-1
clone size: NA

CDR3 protein: CASSFLAGEYNEQFF
CDR3 DNA: TGTGCCAGCAGCTTTCTAGCGGGAGAATACAATGAGCAGTTCTTC
V gene: TRBV5-5
D gene: TRBD2
J gene: TRBJ2-1
clone size: NA

CDR3 protein: CAWRRFSADTQYF
CDR3 DNA: TGTGCCTGGAGGCGGTTCTCGGCAGATACGCAGTATTTT
V gene: TRBV30
D gene: NA
J gene: TRBJ2-3
clone size: NA

CDR3 protein: CASSQTGGLWTQYF
CDR3 DNA: TGTGCCAGCAGCCAGACAGGGGGCTTGTGGACCCAGTACTTC
V gene: TRBV6-5
D gene: TRBD1
J gene: TRBJ2-5
clone size: NA

CDR3 protein: CASSHTPGGETQYF
CDR3 DNA: TGCGCCAGCAGCCATACGCCCGGGGGGGAGACCCAGTACTTC
V gene: TRBV4-3
D gene: TRBD2
J gene: TRBJ2-5
clone size: NA

CDR3 protein: CASSSAYEQYF
CDR3 DNA: TGTGCCAGCAGCTCCGCCTACGAGCAGTACTTC
V gene: TRBV7-2
D gene: NA
J gene: TRBJ2-7
clone size: NA

CDR3 protein: CASSSPSGSSILSGNTIYF
CDR3 DNA: TGTGCCAGCAGTTCACCCTCCGGGTCTAGCATCCTCTCTGGAAACACCATATATTTT
V gene: TRBV28
D gene: NA
J gene: TRBJ1-3
clone size: few

CDR3 protein: CASSVPGTGVSSGANVLTF
CDR3 DNA: TGCGCCAGCAGCGTGCCCGGGACAGGGGTTAGCTCTGGGGCCAACGTCCTGACTTTC
V gene: TRBV5-1
D gene: TRBD1
J gene: TRBJ2-6
clone size: few

CDR3 protein: CASSTTQGAGAFF
CDR3 DNA: TGCGCCAGCAGCACCACACAGGGGGCTGGGGCTTTCTTT
V gene: TRBV5-1
D gene: TRBD1
J gene: TRBJ1-1
clone size: NA

CDR3 protein: CAWNPSGGSTDTQYF
CDR3 DNA: TGTGCCTGGAATCCCAGCGGGGGGAGCACAGATACGCAGTATTTT
V gene: TRBV30
D gene: TRBD2
J gene: TRBJ2-3
clone size: many

CDR3 protein: CATSDNPGTSGIGEQFF
CDR3 DNA: TGTGCCACCAGTGATAATCCCGGGACTAGCGGGATCGGAGAGCAGTTCTTC
V gene: TRBV24-1
D gene: TRBD2
J gene: TRBJ2-1
clone size: NA

CDR3 protein: CASSPGQYYEQYF
CDR3 DNA: TGTGCCAGCTCACCGGGGCAGTACTACGAGCAGTACTTC
V gene: TRBV18
D gene: NA
J gene: TRBJ2-7
clone size: NA

CDR3 protein: CASSGGLNTGELFF
CDR3 DNA: TGTGCCAGCAGTGGAGGCCTAAACACCGGGGAGCTGTTTTTT
V gene: TRBV2
D gene: NA
J gene: TRBJ2-2
clone size: once

CDR3 protein: CASSPGQGGEKLFF
CDR3 DNA: TGTGCCAGCAGTCCGGGACAGGGGGGGGAAAAACTGTTTTTT
V gene: TRBV28
D gene: TRBD1
J gene: TRBJ1-4
clone size: once

CDR3 protein: CAWSVLGQLGREVAFF
CDR3 DNA: TGTGCCTGGAGTGTACTGGGTCAACTGGGGAGGGAAGTGGCTTTCTTT
V gene: TRBV30
D gene: NA
J gene: TRBJ1-1
clone size: NA

CDR3 protein: CASSETGFTETQYF
CDR3 DNA: TGTGCCAGCAGTGAAACAGGGTTTACAGAGACCCAGTACTTC
V gene: TRBV2
D gene: NA
J gene: TRBJ2-5
clone size: once

CDR3 protein: CASSLTSGQYNEQFF
CDR3 DNA: TGCGCCAGCAGCTTGACCAGCGGGCAGTACAATGAGCAGTTCTTC
V gene: TRBV5-1
D gene: NA
J gene: TRBJ2-1
clone size: NA

CDR3 protein: CASSSGLAGGRLSTDTQYF
CDR3 DNA: TGTGCCAGCAGCTCAGGACTAGCGGGAGGGCGGCTTAGCACAGATACGCAGTATTTT
V gene: TRBV7-2
D gene: TRBD2
J gene: TRBJ2-3
clone size: NA

CDR3 protein: CASSASGRNTGELFF
CDR3 DNA: TGTGCCAGCAGCGCAAGCGGGAGGAACACCGGGGAGCTGTTTTTT
V gene: TRBV9
D gene: TRBD2
J gene: TRBJ2-2
clone size: NA